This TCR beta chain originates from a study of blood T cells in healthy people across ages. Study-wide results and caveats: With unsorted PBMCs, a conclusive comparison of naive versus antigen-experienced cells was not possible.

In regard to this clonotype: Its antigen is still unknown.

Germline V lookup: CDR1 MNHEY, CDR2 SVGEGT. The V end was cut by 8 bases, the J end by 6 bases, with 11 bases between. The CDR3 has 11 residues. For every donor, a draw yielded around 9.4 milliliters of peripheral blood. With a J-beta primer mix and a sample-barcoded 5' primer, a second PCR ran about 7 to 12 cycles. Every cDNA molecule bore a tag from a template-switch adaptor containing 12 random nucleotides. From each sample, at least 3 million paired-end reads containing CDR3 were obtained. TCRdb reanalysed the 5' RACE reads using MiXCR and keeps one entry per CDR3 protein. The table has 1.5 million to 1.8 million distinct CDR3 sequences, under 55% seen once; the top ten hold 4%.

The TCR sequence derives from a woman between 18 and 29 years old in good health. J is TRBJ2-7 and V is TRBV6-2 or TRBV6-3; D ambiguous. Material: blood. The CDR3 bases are TGTGCCAGCGAGGAGCTAGGCGAGCAGTACTTC. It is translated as CASEELGEQYF.